One and the same sample provided the 10 T cell receptor beta chains below, sequenced in a study of blood T cells in healthy people across ages. Through a sample-barcoded 5' primer and a J-beta primer mix, a second PCR was run for roughly 7 to 11 cycles. TCRdb reanalysed the 5' RACE reads using MiXCR and keeps one entry per CDR3 protein. The data show some 1,500,000 distinct CDR3 sequences, with approximately 39% seen just once and over 3.5% held by the top ten. Sequencing was done on a sample of blood. The receptors shown here come from a young woman in good health.

This rearrangement joins TRBV7-9 to TRBJ2-5, with D perhaps given as TRBD1 or TRBD2 (5 bases each). Deletions cut 5 bases from V and 11 bases from J, with 15 bases between. Per the germline V gene, CDR1 is SEHNR and CDR2 is FQNEAQ (reference sequence). The CDR3 extends over 12 amino acids. The CDR3 reads CASSPAMGEQYF. The CDR3 bases are TGTGCCAGCAGCCCAGCGATGGGGGAGCAGTACTTC.

This sequence joins TRBV5-1 and TRBJ2-7; no clear D gene. Germline V lookup: CDR1 SGHRS, CDR2 YFSETQ. Trimming pared 0 bases from V and 0 bases from J, leaving 7 bases between. The CDR3 spans 14 residues. DNA of the CDR3: TGCGCCAGCAGCTTGGTACTGAACTCCTACGAGCAGTACTTC. The encoded protein is CASSLVLNSYEQYF.

As for this clonotype: The junction departs from germline at one end; a sequencing error may be responsible. The chain couples TRBV2 to TRBJ2-2; TRBD1 agrees at 9 bases. The CDR3 spans 16 residues. The germline gives CDR1 SNHLY, CDR2 FYNNEI. The CDR3 reads CASKGDRVTNTGGLFF. In nucleotides, the CDR3 is TGTGCCAGCAAGGGGGACAGGGTAACAAACACCGGGGGGCTGTTTTTT.

The J gene is TRBJ2-3, the V gene TRBV20-1; D call uncertain. Germline V gene lookup returns CDR1 DFQATT and CDR2 SNEGSKA (reference sequence). The CDR3 loop spans 13 amino acids. V was pared by 8 bases and J by 1 base, with 13 bases between. For the CDR3, the DNA is TGCAGTCTTACTGACTCTGGCACAGATACGCAGTATTTT. Its protein product is CSLTDSGTDTQYF.

The CDR3 region is CASSFYRSNTGELFF. CDR3 in DNA: TGTGCCAGCAGTTTTTACAGATCGAACACCGGGGAGCTGTTTTTT. The V and J genes are TRBV12-3 or TRBV12-4 and TRBJ2-2; D remains unclear. V lost 3 bases and J 0 bases, leaving 8 bases between the germline ends. The CDR3 extends over 15 amino acids.

This clonotype was seen more than once but under ten times. The chain is built from TRBV5-1 and TRBJ1-4; tentative D call: TRBD1 (5 bases). The V and J ends lost 2 bases and 5 bases respectively, with 7 bases between them. The CDR3 consists of 13 residues. Germline CDR1 reads SGHRS; CDR2 reads YFSETQ. CDR3 in DNA: TGCGCCAGCAGCTTAGGGGAAAATGAAAAACTGTTTTTT. Protein: CASSLGENEKLFF. Full variable domain (rest looked up from reference TRBV5-1 and TRBJ1-4): KAGVTQTPRYLIKTRGQQVTLSCSPISGHRSVSWYQQTPGQGLQFLFEYFSETQRNKGNFPGRFSGRQFSNSRSEMNVSTLELGDSALYLCASSLGENEKLFFGSGTQLSVL.

J is TRBJ2-4 and V is TRBV4-1; 8 bases fit TRBD2. Gene TRBJ2-7 matches the end of the DNA better, so the J call may be wrong. Germline-derived CDR1 and CDR2 are MGHRA and YSYEKL. This CDR3 comprises 15 residues. In nucleotides, the CDR3 is TGCGCCAGCAGCCAAGAACTCGGGACTAGTGTCGAGCAGTACTTC. Protein product: CASSQELGTSVEQYF.

V gene TRBV10-3 combines with J gene TRBJ2-5; 13 nucleotides agree with TRBD2. The CDR3 has 13 amino acids. CDR1 and CDR2 (germline): ENHRY, SYGVKD. V was pared by 10 bases and J by 5 bases, with 4 bases of the junction left unmatched. The DNA of the CDR3 is TGTGCCACCGGACTAGCGGGAGACGAGACCCAGTACTTC. It encodes CATGLAGDETQYF.

This clonotype has a handful of counts. This chain uses TRBV15 with TRBJ2-5; perhaps TRBD1 as D (5 bases). CDR3 length: 15 residues. Deletions cut 5 bases from V and 1 base from J, with 14 bases between. Germline-derived CDR1 and CDR2 are LNHNV and YYDKDF (reference sequence). This chain's CDR3 is CATSLDSYLQETQYF. The CDR3 DNA is TGTGCCACCAGCTTAGACAGTTACCTCCAAGAGACCCAGTACTTC.

This clonotype was seen repeatedly, ten times or more. The V gene is TRBV7-9, the J gene TRBJ1-4; no clear D gene. CDR1 is SEHNR, CDR2 FQNEAQ, per germline (reference sequence). Trimming took off 6 bases at V and 8 bases at J, with 7 bases between the two ends. The CDR3 has 11 amino acids. The CDR3 region is CASSSGEKLFF. DNA of the CDR3: TGTGCCAGCAGTTCCGGGGAAAAACTGTTTTTT.